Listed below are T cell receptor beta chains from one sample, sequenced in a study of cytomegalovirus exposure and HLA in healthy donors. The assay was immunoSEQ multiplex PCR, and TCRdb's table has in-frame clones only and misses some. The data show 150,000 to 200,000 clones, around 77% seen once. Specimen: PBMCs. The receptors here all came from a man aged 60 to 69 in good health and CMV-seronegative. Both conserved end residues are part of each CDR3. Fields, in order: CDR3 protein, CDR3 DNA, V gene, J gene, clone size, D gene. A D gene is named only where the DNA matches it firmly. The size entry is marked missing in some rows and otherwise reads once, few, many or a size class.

CASSLVQGVDYEQYF,TGTGCCAGCAGCTTAGTACAGGGGGTTGATTACGAGCAGTACTTC,TRBV7-2,TRBJ2-7,NA,TRBD1
CASSEAGGNQPQHF,TGTGCCAGCAGTGAAGCAGGGGGCAATCAGCCCCAGCATTTT,TRBV6-1,TRBJ1-5,few,NA
CASSLAGESPETQYF,TGCGCCAGCAGCTTGGCCGGAGAGAGTCCGGAGACCCAGTACTTC,TRBV5-1,TRBJ2-5,NA,NA
CASSLSGYTEAFF,TGTGCCAGCAGCTTATCGGGATACACTGAAGCTTTCTTT,TRBV7-9,TRBJ1-1,NA,NA
CASSSQLRETQYF,TGTGCCAGCAGCTCCCAACTTCGAGAGACCCAGTACTTC,TRBV7-7,TRBJ2-5,few,NA
CACFSSGHSYEQYF,TGTGCCTGTTTTTCGAGCGGGCACTCCTACGAGCAGTACTTC,TRBV30,TRBJ2-7,NA,NA
CASSNRDRPHYEQYF,TGTGCCAGCAGCAACCGGGACAGACCCCACTACGAGCAGTACTTC,TRBV5-6,TRBJ2-7,NA,TRBD1
CASSESITRGRLLQTQYF,TGCGCCAGCAGTGAGTCGATAACAAGGGGGCGCTTACTACAGACCCAGTACTTC,TRBV10-2,TRBJ2-5,NA,TRBD1
CASSTGGNNSPLHF,TGTGCCAGCAGCACGGGGGGAAATAATTCACCCCTCCACTTT,TRBV6-1,TRBJ1-6,NA,NA
CASSIGRGSYEQYF,TGTGCCAGTAGTATCGGCAGGGGTTCTTACGAGCAGTACTTC,TRBV19,TRBJ2-7,NA,NA
CASSLVGGGGELFF,TGTGCCAGCAGCTTGGTAGGAGGGGGCGGAGAGCTGTTTTTT,TRBV5-4,TRBJ2-2,NA,NA
CASTNPPGHPEQYF,TGTGCCAGCACCAACCCTCCCGGACACCCCGAGCAGTACTTC,TRBV2,TRBJ2-7,NA,NA
CASSEAGFTEAFF,TGCGCCAGCAGTGAAGCAGGGTTCACTGAAGCTTTCTTT,TRBV10-2,TRBJ1-1,NA,NA
CASSLAQVRGAEQYF,TGCGCCAGCAGCTTGGCCCAGGTACGCGGGGCCGAGCAGTACTTC,TRBV5-1,TRBJ2-7,NA,NA
CASSWNTGGGNTIYF,TGCGCCAGCAGCTGGAATACAGGGGGCGGAAACACCATATATTTT,TRBV5-1,TRBJ1-3,once,TRBD1
CAWRSPGNYGYTF,TGTGCCTGGAGGTCCCCAGGGAACTATGGCTACACCTTC,TRBV30,TRBJ1-2,NA,NA
CASSPPGGYTEAFF,TGTGCCAGCTCACCCCCCGGAGGGTACACTGAAGCTTTCTTT,TRBV18,TRBJ1-1,NA,NA
CASSQFRGNEQFF,TGTGCCAGCAGCCAGTTCCGGGGGAATGAGCAGTTCTTC,TRBV5-4,TRBJ2-1,few,NA
CSVDGGRIYGYPF,TGCAGCGTTGACGGGGGGCGCATCTATGGCTACCCCTTC,TRBV29-1,TRBJ1-2,NA,NA
CASSFDRLGTGAVQETQYF,TGTGCCAGCAGCTTCGACCGCCTTGGGACAGGGGCTGTCCAAGAGACCCAGTACTTC,TRBV2,TRBJ2-5,NA,TRBD1
CASSYQGGESYEKLFF,TGTGCCAGCAGTTATCAAGGAGGGGAGAGCTATGAAAAACTGTTTTTT,TRBV6-5,TRBJ1-4,NA,NA
CAWSLAADTQYF,TGTGCCTGGAGTTTGGCCGCAGATACGCAGTATTTT,TRBV30,TRBJ2-3,NA,NA
CASSTPYEQYF,TGTGCCAGCAGCACACCGTACGAGCAGTACTTC,TRBV6-5,TRBJ2-7,NA,NA
CASSFGQGGFEQFF,TGTGCCAGCAGCTTTGGACAGGGAGGGTTTGAGCAGTTCTTC,TRBV7-7,TRBJ2-1,NA,NA
CAISESSEQYF,TGTGCCATCAGTGAGTCTAGCGAGCAGTACTTC,TRBV10-3,TRBJ2-7,NA,NA
CASSMSSYNEQFF,TGTGCCAGCTCCATGAGCTCCTACAATGAGCAGTTCTTC,TRBV7-9,TRBJ2-1,once,NA
CASSLAGLASSYEQYF,TGTGCCAGCAGCTTAGCAGGACTAGCTTCCTCCTACGAGCAGTACTTC,TRBV11-1,TRBJ2-7,NA,TRBD2
CASSEVGGMNTEAFF,TGTGCCAGCAGTGAAGTTGGGGGGATGAACACTGAAGCTTTCTTT,TRBV6-1,TRBJ1-1,few,NA
CAENRVLTGELFF,TGTGCTGAGAACCGGGTCCTCACCGGGGAGCTGTTTTTT,TRBV30,TRBJ2-2,NA,NA
CASSLGGLAGTIRTDTQYF,TGTGCCAGCAGCTTGGGGGGACTAGCGGGGACGATACGAACAGATACGCAGTATTTT,TRBV5-4,TRBJ2-3,few,TRBD2
CASSQGRGRGANVLTF,TGTGCCAGCAGCCAAGGCAGGGGACGGGGGGCCAACGTCCTGACTTTC,TRBV14,TRBJ2-6,NA,NA
CASSPRTGKNTEAFF,TGTGCCAGCAGCCCGAGGACAGGAAAGAACACTGAAGCTTTCTTT,TRBV7-9,TRBJ1-1,NA,TRBD1
CAISLGQGLYYEQYF,TGTGCCATCAGCCTCGGACAGGGTCTATACTACGAGCAGTACTTC,TRBV10-3,TRBJ2-7,once,TRBD1
CASKGTGGSREKLFF,TGCGCCAGCAAGGGGACAGGGGGCTCTCGGGAAAAACTGTTTTTT,TRBV5-1,TRBJ1-4,NA,TRBD1
CASSRDRVEKLFF,TGTGCCAGCAGTAGAGACAGGGTTGAAAAACTGTTTTTT,TRBV2,TRBJ1-4,NA,TRBD1
CASSVYRANTEAFF,TGTGCCAGCAGTGTGTACAGGGCCAACACTGAAGCTTTCTTT,TRBV6-1,TRBJ1-1,NA,NA
CASSRDSRNPEAFF,TGTGCCAGCAGCAGGGACAGCAGGAACCCTGAAGCTTTCTTT,TRBV2,TRBJ1-1,NA,TRBD1
CAISESSHSNQPQHF,TGTGCCATCAGTGAGTCATCCCATAGCAATCAGCCCCAGCATTTT,TRBV10-3,TRBJ1-5,NA,NA
CASSSAWGAGELFF,TGCGCCAGCAGCTCCGCCTGGGGGGCCGGGGAGCTGTTTTTT,TRBV5-1,TRBJ2-2,few,NA
CASSQLAGVDNEQFF,TGTGCCAGCAGTCAACTAGCGGGAGTGGATAATGAGCAGTTCTTC,TRBV25-1,TRBJ2-1,NA,TRBD2
CASSRKQPQNF,TGCGCCAGCAGCCGCAAACAGCCCCAGAATTTT,TRBV5-1,TRBJ1-5,NA,NA
CASSFGQGLDEAFF,TGCGCCAGCAGCTTCGGACAGGGTCTAGATGAAGCTTTCTTT,TRBV5-1,TRBJ1-1,NA,TRBD1
CASSLEQSSPLHF,TGTGCCAGTAGTCTTGAACAGTCTTCACCCCTCCACTTT,TRBV19,TRBJ1-6,NA,NA
CSVDTTSGSYNEQFF,TGCAGCGTTGATACCACTAGCGGATCCTACAATGAGCAGTTCTTC,TRBV29-1,TRBJ2-1,NA,TRBD2